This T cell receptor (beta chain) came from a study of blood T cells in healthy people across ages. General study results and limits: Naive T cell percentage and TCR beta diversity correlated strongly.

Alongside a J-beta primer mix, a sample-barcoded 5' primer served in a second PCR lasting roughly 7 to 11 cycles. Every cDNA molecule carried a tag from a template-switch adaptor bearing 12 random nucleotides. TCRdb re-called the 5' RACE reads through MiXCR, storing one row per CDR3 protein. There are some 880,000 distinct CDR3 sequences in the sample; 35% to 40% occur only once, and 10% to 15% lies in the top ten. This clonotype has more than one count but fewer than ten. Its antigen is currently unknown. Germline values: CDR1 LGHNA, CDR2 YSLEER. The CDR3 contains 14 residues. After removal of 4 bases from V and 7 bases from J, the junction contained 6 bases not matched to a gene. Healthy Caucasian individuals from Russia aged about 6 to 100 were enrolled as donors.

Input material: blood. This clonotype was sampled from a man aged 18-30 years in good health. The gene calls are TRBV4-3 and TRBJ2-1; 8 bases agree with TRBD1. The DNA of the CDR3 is TGCGCCAGCAGCCTCGGACAGGGTGAGAATGAGCAGTTCTTC. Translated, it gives CASSLGQGENEQFF.